The table lists the clone carrying this T cell receptor (beta chain) with a count of one. The antigen remains unidentified. This table comes from immunoSEQ multiplex PCR, and its TCRdb copy is limited to in-frame clones, with some not included. This sample has tens of thousands of clones, with about two thirds found just once. This entry belongs to a study of vaccination effects on CD4 cells after COVID-19. Across the whole study: A couple of convalescent donors provided samples 16 days and one week before vaccination. Every well got over 1.5 million PBMC, which were grown with around 10 IU/ml IL-2 and around 10 ug/ml peptides.

Study-level findings and limits: Clones from infection and from vaccination both contracted markedly late after vaccination.

It was after approximately 11 days of culture that CD4+ T cells were isolated. Cells had half their medium changed to IL-2 medium on days 3 and 7. Germline CDR1 and CDR2: MGHRA and YSYEKL. The CDR3 sequence is 21 residues long. V lost 4 bases to trimming and J lost 4 bases; unmatched junction nucleotides: 26. This clonotype was obtained from a human donor who had a prior SARS-CoV-2 infection. The V and J genes are TRBV4-1 and TRBJ1-2, with 8 bases that match TRBD1. The input for sequencing was CD4+ T cells from PBMCs cultured without peptide, taken before COVID-19 vaccination. CDR3 protein: CASSPPGGYLPGGRGVYGYTF. As DNA, the CDR3 is TGCGCCAGCAGCCCCCCTGGGGGGTACCTTCCAGGGGGCAGGGGCGTCTATGGCTACACCTTC.